Sequencing of this T cell receptor (beta chain) was carried out in a study of blood T cell repertoires in COVID-19. The germline V and J ends were trimmed by 6 bases and 6 bases, with 11 bases remaining between them. CDR1 and CDR2 from the germline V gene are MDHEN and SYDVKM. The CDR3 has 12 residues. Data came from immunoSEQ multiplex PCR; TCRdb stores just in-frame clones and leaves some out. This sample has about 49,000 clones, with 80% to 90% found just once. V and J are TRBV28 and TRBJ1-1; tentatively, D is TRBD1 (6 bases). This TCR was recovered from an older woman with acute or convalescent COVID-19. The source material was peripheral blood. CDR3 nucleotide sequence: TGTGCCAGCAGATGGGGGCTAGCTGAAGCTTTCTTT. Its translation is CASRWGLAEAFF. The full variable domain, completed using reference TRBV28 and TRBJ1-1, is DVKVTQSSRYLVKRTGEKVFLECVQDMDHENMFWYRQDPGLGLRLIYFSYDVKMKEKGDIPEGYSVSREKKERFSLILESASTNQTSMYLCASRWGLAEAFFGQGTRLTVV.